This entry lists 18 T cell receptor beta chains sequenced from one sample in a study of blood T cell repertoires in COVID-19. Only in-frame clones appear in the TCRdb table, and some are missing; sequencing was by immunoSEQ multiplex PCR. The sample records around 200,000 clones, approximately 85% being singletons. Specimen: peripheral blood. These receptors were taken from a woman of 80 years or more with acute or convalescent COVID-19.

The chain links TRBV5-4 to TRBJ1-1; the match to TRBD1 covers 11 bases. The CDR3 is 13 amino acids. J gave up 11 bases and V 3 bases, and 6 bases lay outside the gene matches. CDR1 and CDR2 (germline): SGHNT, YYREEE (reference sequence). The CDR3 loop is CASSYGQGASAFF. The CDR3 DNA reads TGTGCCAGCAGCTACGGACAGGGGGCGTCTGCTTTCTTT.

V gene TRBV18 combines with J gene TRBJ1-5; tentative D call: TRBD1 (6 bases). Germline CDR1 is KGHSH and CDR2 is LQKENI. The CDR3 loop spans 15 amino acids. Trimming took off 2 bases at V and 7 bases at J, with 15 bases between the two ends. DNA for the CDR3: TGTGCCAGCTCACCAATGGGGGCTACGGAGCAGCCCCAGCATTTT. Protein: CASSPMGATEQPQHF. The entire variable domain, with the rest obtained from reference TRBV18 and TRBJ1-5, is as follows: NAGVMQNPRHLVRRRGQEARLRCSPMKGHSHVYWYRQLPEEGLKFMVYLQKENIIDESGMPKERFSAEFPKEGPSILRIQQVVRGDSAAYFCASSPMGATEQPQHFGDGTRLSIL.

The chain joins TRBV6-5 to TRBJ2-2; 8 bases agree with TRBD2. CDR3 size: 16 residues. The trim removed 0 bases at V and 6 bases at J, leaving 6 bases unmatched. In germline, CDR1 is MNHEY, CDR2 SVGAGI. The chain's CDR3 is CASSYSGTRGAGELFF. The CDR3 DNA reads TGTGCCAGCAGTTACTCAGGCACGCGGGGGGCCGGGGAGCTGTTTTTT.

This clone was detected once. The same CDR3 also results from other DNA sequences found in this sample. CDR3 bases: TGTGCCTGGAGTGTAGGGGGCAATCAGCCCCAGCATTTT. Encoded protein: CAWSVGGNQPQHF. This sequence joins TRBV30 and TRBJ1-5; D is possibly TRBD1 (5 bases). Germline V gene lookup returns CDR1 GTSNPN and CDR2 SVGIG (reference sequence). The CDR3 extends over 13 amino acids. Between the trimmed V and J ends, which lost 0 bases and 2 bases, there was a span of 5 bases.

This rearrangement joins TRBV7-9 to TRBJ1-2; 9 bases map to TRBD1. After removal of 1 base from V and 5 bases from J, the junction contained 2 bases not matched to a gene. Germline V gives CDR1 SEHNR, CDR2 FQNEAQ (reference sequence). The CDR3 extends over 14 amino acids. DNA of the CDR3: TGTGCCAGCAGCTTAGGGGGGACAGGGTATGGCTACACCTTC. Protein: CASSLGGTGYGYTF.

In this sample, this clone turned up once. The J gene is TRBJ2-3, the V gene TRBV7-6; 11 positions agree with TRBD2. The CDR3 sequence is 18 residues long. After removal of 1 base from V and 0 bases from J, the junction contained 6 bases not matched to a gene. In germline, CDR1 is SGHVS, CDR2 FNYEAQ. CDR3 bases: TGTGCCAGCAGCTTAGTGGGACTAGCGGCATCTAGCACAGATACGCAGTATTTT. This sequence encodes CASSLVGLAASSTDTQYF. The complete variable domain, with remaining parts taken from reference TRBV7-6 and TRBJ2-3, reads GAGVSQSPRYKVTKRGQDVALRCDPISGHVSLYWYRQALGQGPEFLTYFNYEAQQDKSGLPNDRFSAERPEGSISTLTIQRTEQRDSAMYRCASSLVGLAASSTDTQYFGPGTRLTVL.

The V gene is TRBV14, the J gene TRBJ2-5, with TRBD1 as a possible D gene (6 bases). V gave up 1 base and J gave up 7 bases, with 13 bases separating them. This CDR3 spans 14 amino acids. Germline lookup yields CDR1 SGHDN and CDR2 FVKESK. CDR3 bases: TGTGCCAGCAGCCAAGTGCGGACAGTTGGGACCCAGTACTTC. Translating it yields CASSQVRTVGTQYF.

J is TRBJ1-2 and V is TRBV5-1; 8 bases agree with TRBD1. The V gene end was trimmed by 4 bases and the J gene end by 8 bases; junction bases not matched to a gene: 4. The CDR3 consists of 12 residues. Germline CDR1 is SGHRS and CDR2 is YFSETQ. This CDR3 reads CASSHGTGGYTF. The CDR3 nucleotides are TGCGCCAGCAGCCACGGGACAGGAGGCTACACCTTC. Drawing the rest from reference TRBV5-1 and TRBJ1-2, the complete variable domain is KAGVTQTPRYLIKTRGQQVTLSCSPISGHRSVSWYQQTPGQGLQFLFEYFSETQRNKGNFPGRFSGRQFSNSRSEMNVSTLELGDSALYLCASSHGTGGYTFGSGTRLTVV.

This clone was observed once. This chain joins TRBV5-1 and TRBJ1-1; D gene unclear. The CDR3 is made up of 14 amino acids. Trimming removed 0 bases at V and 3 bases at J, with 9 bases between. Germline CDR1 SGHRS, CDR2 YFSETQ. The CDR3 coding sequence is TGCGCCAGCAGCTTGGCCCCGGGTGACACTGAAGCTTTCTTT. Its protein is CASSLAPGDTEAFF.

The rearrangement uses TRBV19 and TRBJ2-3, with 8 bases fitting TRBD1. This CDR3 region has 12 residues. V dropped 6 bases and J dropped 5; count of bases not matched to a gene: 1. Germline V lookup: CDR1 LNHDA, CDR2 SQIVND (reference sequence). CDR3 sequence (DNA): TGTGCCAGTAGAACAGGGGGAGATACGCAGTATTTT. This gives the protein CASRTGGDTQYF.

The V gene is TRBV29-1, the J gene TRBJ2-7; 7 bases agree with TRBD1. With V trimmed by 8 bases and J by 6 bases, 13 bases remained unmatched. The CDR3 totals 13 residues. Per germline, CDR1 SQVTM and CDR2 ANQGSEA. The CDR3: CSINRGDHGEQYF. The CDR3 DNA reads as TGCAGCATCAACAGGGGAGATCATGGCGAGCAGTACTTC.

V is TRBV11-3 and J is TRBJ2-3, with 7 bases matching TRBD1. V dropped 1 base and J dropped 6; count of bases not matched to a gene: 16. The CDR3 is 18 amino acids. The germline V gene encodes CDR1 SGHNT and CDR2 YENEEA. CDR3 amino acids: CASSLASKTGTVLDTQYF. The DNA for the CDR3 is TGTGCCAGCAGCTTAGCCTCGAAGACCGGGACAGTCCTGGATACGCAGTATTTT.

The V gene is TRBV30, the J gene TRBJ1-1; 7 nucleotides agree with TRBD1. The length of the CDR3 is 13 residues. Per germline, CDR1 GTSNPN and CDR2 SVGIG (reference sequence). Losses at the gene ends were 4 bases for V and 5 bases for J; bases not matched to a gene: 7. The CDR3 DNA reads TGTGCCTGGACCAGGACAGGCAGGACTGAAGCTTTCTTT. Residues: CAWTRTGRTEAFF.

The chain carries TRBV9 and TRBJ2-7, with a tentative D call TRBD1 (6 bases). The CDR3 covers 13 residues. Between the trimmed V and J ends, which lost 4 bases and 4 bases, there was a span of 12 bases. Germline V CDR1 and CDR2: SGDLS, YYNGEE. The CDR3 DNA reads TGTGCCAGCAGCAAGGACAGCGATTACGAGCAGTACTTC. It translates to CASSKDSDYEQYF. Complete variable domain (other parts from reference TRBV9 and TRBJ2-7): DSGVTQTPKHLITATGQRVTLRCSPRSGDLSVYWYQQSLDQGLQFLIQYYNGEERAKGNILERFSAQQFPDLHSELNLSSLELGDSALYFCASSKDSDYEQYFGPGTRLTVT.

The V gene is TRBV9, the J gene TRBJ2-5; D might be TRBD1 (6 bases). The CDR3 length is 15 residues. V gave up 3 bases and J gave up 7 bases, with 19 bases separating them. Germline V CDR1 and CDR2: SGDLS, YYNGEE. CDR3 loop: CASSAEPGQWGTQYF. In DNA form, the CDR3 reads TGTGCCAGCAGCGCAGAACCGGGACAATGGGGGACCCAGTACTTC.

The chain joins TRBV28 to TRBJ1-3, with 8 bases aligning to TRBD1. V was clipped by 6 bases and J by 2 bases; unmatched bases: 6. Germline V gene data show CDR1 as MDHEN and CDR2 as SYDVKM. This CDR3 is built from 15 residues. The CDR3 here is CASRSQGAPGNTIYF. CDR3 coding DNA: TGTGCCAGCAGGTCCCAGGGGGCCCCTGGAAACACCATATATTTT.

CDR3: CASTAAPRGTEAFF. CDR3 sequence (DNA): TGTGCCAGCACTGCGGCCCCTCGGGGCACTGAAGCTTTCTTT. This chain uses TRBV28 with TRBJ1-1; no definite D call. The V gene's germline CDR1 is MDHEN and CDR2 SYDVKM. This CDR3 region has 14 residues. Between the trimmed V and J ends, which lost 7 bases and 4 bases, there was a span of 16 bases.

V is TRBV7-2 and J is TRBJ2-5; TRBD1 agrees at 9 bases. CDR3 length equals 17 residues. Germline-derived CDR1 and CDR2 are SGHTA and FQGNSA. J was trimmed by 7 bases and V by 2 bases; bases with no gene match: 14. CDR3 residues: CASSLNRQGGVYVTQYF. CDR3 nucleotide sequence: TGTGCCAGCAGCTTAAACAGACAGGGGGGGGTTTACGTGACCCAGTACTTC.